The next 4 T cell receptor beta chains were all read from a single sample in a study of CD8 T cells in Susac syndrome. Reverse transcription of about 0.5 to 1 ug RNA used random hexamers. TCRdb reprocessed the immunoSEQ multiplex PCR reads with MiXCR, giving one entry per CDR3 protein. Of about 200,000 distinct CDR3 sequences listed, 90% to 95% are singletons. The specimen was CD4+ T cells from PBMCs. The source is a human donor in good health.

The chain uses TRBV4-1 and TRBJ2-6, with D perhaps matching TRBD2 (6 bases). V was cut by 4 bases and J by 3 bases, with 16 bases left in between. There are 17 residues in the CDR3. The germline gives CDR1 MGHRA, CDR2 YSYEKL. The CDR3 DNA is TGCGCCAGCAGCCCCCCCCAGATGGGAGGTGGGGCCAACGTCCTGACTTTC. Its protein is CASSPPQMGGGANVLTF.

V usage is TRBV4-3 and J usage is TRBJ2-7; possibly TRBD1 for D (6 bases). The CDR3 has 14 residues. V was cut by 1 base and J by 3 bases, with 10 bases left in between. Germline assignment: CDR1 LGHNA and CDR2 YSLEER. The CDR3 protein is CASSQGTAFYEQYF. For the CDR3, the DNA is TGCGCCAGCAGCCAAGGGACAGCCTTCTACGAGCAGTACTTC.

CDR3 coding DNA: TGTGCCAGCAGTCAGACAGGGGGAACAGATACGCAGTATTTT. This sequence encodes CASSQTGGTDTQYF. V and J are TRBV2 and TRBJ2-3; 9 nucleotides align to TRBD1. Germline V gene data show CDR1 as SNHLY and CDR2 as FYNNEI. Trimming at V came to 5 bases and at J to 3 bases, leaving 3 bases not matched to a gene. The CDR3 spans 14 residues.

This sequence joins TRBV12-5 and TRBJ2-1, with TRBD1 identical over 7 bases. The CDR3 length is 14 residues. Germline CDR1 reads LGHNT; CDR2 reads FRNRAP. V was clipped by 4 bases and J by 9 bases; unmatched bases: 9. The CDR3 region is CASGSGTAGPEQFF. The DNA of the CDR3 is TGTGCTAGTGGTTCCGGGACAGCTGGTCCTGAGCAGTTCTTC.